The T cell receptor (beta chain) described here comes from a study of blood T cell repertoires in COVID-19 (TCRdb year 2020). In the study overall: Samples covering the acute and convalescent phases of COVID-19 were provided by collaborators in the United States, Italy and Spain. The material from the prospective study consisted of cDNA or gDNA derived from T cells, B-cell-depleted T cells, or PBMCs. Deeply sampled blood TCRbeta repertoires from subjects exposed to, actively infected with, or recovered from COVID-19 were included in the dataset. The repertoires were made available in a free public database intended to serve as a resource for research on the immune response to SARS-CoV-2. Samples came from the ongoing ImmuneRACE study (first 160 participants) plus 1,254 subjects from 6 global collaborators. The sample metadata nearly always contained a de-identified subject ID, COVID-19 status, age in years and sex. Where HLA class I and class II types were available, the types were taken from metadata supplied by the sample provider, not from assay-based typing.

In this sample, this clone turned up once. The clone's antigen remains unknown. No base quality values were provided; no much bigger clone lies one nucleotide off. TCRbeta CDR3 regions were amplified from genomic DNA by means of the immunoSEQ Assay, a bias-controlled multiplex PCR. In the authors' own workflow: Within the assay, amplification of reference gene primers was used to estimate how many nucleated cells each sample contained. Sequence reads were collapsed and filtered to measure the absolute abundance of every unique TCRbeta CDR3 rearrangement. For each sample, productive Simpson clonality was calculated as the square root of Simpson's diversity index over productive rearrangements. Here the immuneACCESS table is served through TCRdb, limited to in-frame sequences with V and J called. Missing clones are a known gap in these copies; in checked studies unresolved V genes cover under half, and the rest lacks a known reason. V, J and clone size were drawn from that table, and D and trimming were deduced from the DNA. The sample yields about 62,000 clones; 80% to 95% were counted once. The ten most abundant clones make up about 5.4% of the sample.

The collaborating institutions used their own protocols to collect whole blood in K2EDTA tubes. For TCRbeta analysis, collaborators shipped samples as frozen whole blood, isolated PBMCs, or DNA extracted from either of those sample types. On the study overall, not on this receptor specifically: Clinical and demographic metadata were provided uncurated, with the amount varying by source and participant.

Measured from the cysteine to the phenylalanine, the CDR3 is 15 residues long. The CDR3 DNA has 45 bases and is translated from base 1. Material for sequencing was peripheral blood. In this chain, TRBV1 is recombined with TRBJ1-4. TRBV1 represents a pseudogene. This clonotype was obtained from a human donor in a cohort sampled during active COVID-19. The nucleotide sequence is TGCACCAGCAGCCAGGCAGAGGCAACTAATGAAAAACTGTTTTTT. Translation gives CTSSQAEATNEKLFF.